Given below is one T cell receptor (beta chain) in context. Methods used by the authors: For nucleated cells, counts were estimated from reference gene primer amplification. TCRdb's copy holds only in-frame clones and misses some; the assay was immunoSEQ multiplex PCR. Clone size and V and J calls were adopted from that table, with D and trimming inferred from the DNA. The table records 69,000 or so clones, around 80% of them present only once. These data belong to a study of blood T cell repertoires in COVID-19. For the study at large: Spain, Italy and the United States supplied samples that represented acute and convalescent COVID-19. PBMCs, B-cell-depleted T cells, or T cells were the source of the cDNA or gDNA that made up the material.

The CDR3 has 16 amino acids. Germline assignment: CDR1 SGHRS and CDR2 YFSETQ. V lost 0 bases to trimming and J lost 0 bases, with 10 bases between them. The sequenced sample was peripheral blood. The TCR originated in a woman aged 80 or over with active or convalescent COVID-19. This chain connects TRBV5-1 to TRBJ1-3, with D maybe TRBD1 (6 bases). CDR3 in DNA: TGCGCCAGCAGCTTGGCGCAGGGGAGCTCTGGAAACACCATATATTTT. It encodes CASSLAQGSSGNTIYF.